This TCR beta chain was recovered during a study of T cell repertoires in cytomegalovirus infection. Study at large: Recently identified HLA-C-restricted CMV epitopes were used, and well-studied HLA-B-restricted CMV epitopes were used as well. Study-level results: Predominance within the ex vivo response was attributable to HLA-C-restricted CMV-specific TCR beta clonotypes.

In its sample, this clonotype was seen many times. Its specificity is unknown. TCRdb fed the reads into MiXCR, producing one record per CDR3 protein. This table has approximately 1,000,000 distinct CDR3 sequences, 31% appearing once. The sequenced sample was cultured CD8+ T cells from PBMCs, obtained from culture after CMV antigen stimulation. This sequence was found in a human donor in good health (CMV status not recorded). Some clones in this sample may be carry-over from other donors' samples.

The CDR3 loop reads CASGPGQPAEQPQHF. In DNA form, the CDR3 reads TGTGCTAGTGGTCCGGGGCAACCAGCCGAACAGCCCCAGCATTTT. The chain has TRBV12-5 and TRBJ1-5, with D possibly TRBD1 on 5 matching bases. Trimming removed 5 bases at V and 7 bases at J, with 18 bases between. CDR3 size: 15 residues. The V gene's germline CDR1 is LGHNT and CDR2 FRNRAP.